The 11 T cell receptor beta chains below all came from one sample that was sequenced in a study of blood T cell repertoires in COVID-19. This table comes from immunoSEQ multiplex PCR, and its TCRdb copy is limited to in-frame clones, with some not included. The sample contains 150,000 to 180,000 clones, about 80% of which appear only once. Source material: peripheral blood. Source of these receptors: a woman in her sixties or seventies with COVID-19, enrolled during active disease.

The chain is built from TRBV20-1 and TRBJ1-2; D remains ambiguous. V was pared by 3 bases and J by 5 bases, with 22 bases between. The CDR3 sequence is 16 residues long. From germline, CDR1 is DFQATT and CDR2 SNEGSKA (reference sequence). The CDR3 DNA sequence: TGCAGTGCTAGTCATCCCCAAGTACAGCGGATATATGGCTACACCTTC. This sequence encodes CSASHPQVQRIYGYTF.

This chain uses TRBV15 with TRBJ2-2; D is unclear. The length of the CDR3 is 13 residues. Germline CDR1 LNHNV, CDR2 YYDKDF (reference sequence). Trimming left V 0 bases short and J 6 bases short, with 5 bases between. The CDR3 region is CATSREPAGELFF. For the CDR3, the DNA is TGTGCCACCAGCAGAGAGCCGGCCGGGGAGCTGTTTTTT.

The chain has TRBV18 and TRBJ1-2; TRBD1 matches 7 bases. This CDR3 has 15 amino acids. Germline CDR1 and CDR2: KGHSH and LQKENI. V trimming: 1 base; J trimming: 2 bases; junction bases outside the gene matches: 4. The CDR3 DNA sequence: TGTGCCAGCTCACCACTTGACAGGGCCAACTATGGCTACACCTTC. It yields the protein CASSPLDRANYGYTF.

The chain joins TRBV7-9 to TRBJ2-2; 8 nucleotides line up with TRBD1. Trimming took 2 bases from V and 7 from J; bases not matched to a gene: 6. Germline V gene data show CDR1 as SEHNR and CDR2 as FQNEAQ (reference sequence). This CDR3 region has 15 residues. In nucleotides, the CDR3 is TGTGCCAGCAGCTTAATGGGACAGGTTGGCGGGGAGCTGTTTTTT. This codes for CASSLMGQVGGELFF.

The genes are TRBV7-9 and TRBJ2-1; tentatively, D is TRBD1 (5 bases). The V gene lost 1 base and the J gene lost 13 bases, with 8 bases spanning the gap. CDR1 and CDR2 (germline): SEHNR, FQNEAQ (reference sequence). This CDR3 contains 11 residues. CDR3: CASSLGQTQFF. CDR3 DNA: TGTGCCAGCAGCTTAGGACAGACACAGTTCTTC. The whole variable domain, filled in from reference TRBV7-9 and TRBJ2-1, reads DTGVSQNPRHKITKRGQNVTFRCDPISEHNRLYWYRQTLGQGPEFLTYFQNEAQLEKSRLLSDRFSAERPKGSFSTLEIQRTEQGDSAMYLCASSLGQTQFFGPGTRLTVL.

This sequence joins TRBV7-9 and TRBJ2-2, with 10 bases lining up with TRBD1. Germline CDR1 is SEHNR and CDR2 is FQNEAQ (reference sequence). The CDR3 consists of 15 residues. V shed 5 bases, J shed 6 bases, and the junction held 6 bases outside the gene matches. The CDR3: CASSLDRGRAGELFF. The CDR3 DNA follows: TGTGCCAGCAGCCTCGACAGGGGGCGAGCCGGGGAGCTGTTTTTT.

This chain connects TRBV11-2 to TRBJ2-5; D is possibly TRBD2 (5 bases). The V gene's germline CDR1 is SGHAT and CDR2 FQNNGV. CDR3 length equals 15 residues. V gave up 3 bases and J gave up 1 base, with 12 bases separating them. CDR3 sequence reads: CASSLGRTVQETQYF. The CDR3 DNA is TGTGCCAGCAGCTTGGGCCGGACTGTCCAAGAGACCCAGTACTTC.

This clone appeared a single time. V is TRBV12-3 or TRBV12-4 and J is TRBJ1-2, with 8 bases lining up with TRBD1. V lost 5 bases, J lost 4 bases, and 3 bases stayed unmatched. The CDR3 is 13 amino acids. Here the CDR3 reads CASSGQGFYGYTF. The CDR3 coding sequence is TGTGCCAGCAGTGGACAGGGCTTCTATGGCTACACCTTC.

The chain is built from TRBV6-5 and TRBJ1-6, with 10 bases matching TRBD1. Germline V gives CDR1 MNHEY, CDR2 SVGAGI. This CDR3 contains 14 residues. Trimming removed 6 bases from V and 5 bases from J; junction bases left unmatched: 1. CDR3 in amino acids: CASRTGGDNSPLHF. The CDR3, as DNA: TGTGCCAGCAGGACAGGGGGCGATAATTCACCCCTCCACTTT.

This clone was observed once. V and J are TRBV13 and TRBJ1-2, with unresolved D. The V and J ends lost 5 bases and 3 bases respectively, with 10 bases between them. The CDR3 spans 13 residues. Germline loops: CDR1 PRHDT, CDR2 FYEKMQ (reference sequence). CDR3 nucleotides: TGTGCCAGCAGCCAGCGGGGAGACTATGGCTACACCTTC. Translation gives CASSQRGDYGYTF.

This chain joins TRBV9 and TRBJ2-3; D unresolved. The V and J ends lost 0 bases and 2 bases respectively, with 10 bases between them. Germline CDR1 SGDLS, CDR2 YYNGEE. This CDR3 comprises 15 residues. This CDR3 reads CASSVDSFPTDTQYF. The CDR3 coding sequence is TGTGCCAGCAGCGTAGACTCGTTCCCCACAGATACGCAGTATTTT.